This passage covers 4 T cell receptor beta chains from one sample sequenced in a study of OX40 agonist ivuxolimab in advanced cancers. TCRdb's table, derived via immunoSEQ multiplex PCR, lists solely in-frame clones and lacks some. The sample holds tens of thousands of clones, about 87% seen once. Sequences were derived from CD4+ or CD8+ T cells sorted from blood, sampled in a trial of the OX40 agonist ivuxolimab. The receptors originated from an adult with an advanced solid tumor such as melanoma, head and neck, liver or kidney cancer.

This chain connects TRBV14 to TRBJ2-7; D remains unclear. The V end was cut by 0 bases, the J end by 3 bases, with 3 bases between. In germline, CDR1 is SGHDN, CDR2 FVKESK. The CDR3 runs 12 residues. This CDR3 reads CASSQDIYEQYF. The CDR3 DNA follows: TGTGCCAGCAGCCAAGACATCTACGAGCAGTACTTC.

The CDR3 DNA reads as TGTGCCAGCAGTTTATGGGAGGACAGGTTAATCGTGGAGACCCAGTACTTC. It codes for CASSLWEDRLIVETQYF. The genes are TRBV27 and TRBJ2-5; weak D call: TRBD1 (7 bases). With 1 base removed from V and 5 bases from J, the gap between germline ends came to 20 bases. CDR1 MNHEY and CDR2 SMNVEV come from the germline V gene (reference sequence). This CDR3 region has 17 residues.

The chain links TRBV30 to TRBJ2-7, with 9 nucleotides matching TRBD2. The CDR3 is 13 amino acids. Germline lookup yields CDR1 GTSNPN and CDR2 SVGIG (reference sequence). The trim removed 3 bases at V and 5 bases at J, leaving 5 bases unmatched. CDR3 DNA: TGTGCCTGGAGGGCAGCGGGAGGTGACGAGCAGTACTTC. Translated, it gives CAWRAAGGDEQYF.

This clone was found once. The V and J genes are TRBV9 and TRBJ2-3; D is possibly TRBD2 (7 bases). Looked up from germline, CDR1 is SGDLS and CDR2 is YYNGEE. V lost 0 bases to trimming and J lost 5 bases, with 13 bases between them. The length of the CDR3 is 15 residues. CDR3 sequence reads: CASSVDGRGEDTQYF. CDR3 nucleotides: TGTGCCAGCAGCGTAGATGGGAGGGGGGAAGATACGCAGTATTTT.